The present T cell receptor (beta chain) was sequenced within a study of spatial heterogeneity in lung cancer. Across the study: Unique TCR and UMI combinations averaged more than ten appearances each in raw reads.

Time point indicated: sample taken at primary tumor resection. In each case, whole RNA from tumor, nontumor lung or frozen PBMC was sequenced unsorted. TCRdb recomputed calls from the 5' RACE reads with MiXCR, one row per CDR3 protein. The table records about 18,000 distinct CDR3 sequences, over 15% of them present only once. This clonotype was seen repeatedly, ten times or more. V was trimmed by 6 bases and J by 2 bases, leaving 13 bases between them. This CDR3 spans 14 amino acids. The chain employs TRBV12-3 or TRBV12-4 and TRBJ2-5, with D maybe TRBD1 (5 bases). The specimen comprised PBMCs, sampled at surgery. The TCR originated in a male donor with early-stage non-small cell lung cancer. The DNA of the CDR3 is TGTGCCAGCAGGTGGACACCTTTTCAAGAGACCCAGTACTTC. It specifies CASRWTPFQETQYF.